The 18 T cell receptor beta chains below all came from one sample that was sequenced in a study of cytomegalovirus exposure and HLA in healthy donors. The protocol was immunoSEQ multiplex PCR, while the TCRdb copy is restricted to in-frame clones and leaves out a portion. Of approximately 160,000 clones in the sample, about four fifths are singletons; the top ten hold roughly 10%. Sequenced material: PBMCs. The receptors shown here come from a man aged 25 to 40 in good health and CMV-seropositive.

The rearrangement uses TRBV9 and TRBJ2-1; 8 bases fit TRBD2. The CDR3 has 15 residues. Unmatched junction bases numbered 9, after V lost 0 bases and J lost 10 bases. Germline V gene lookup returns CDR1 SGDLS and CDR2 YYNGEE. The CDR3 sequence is CASSVAGRALGEQFF. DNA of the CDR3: TGTGCCAGCAGCGTAGCCGGGAGGGCGCTCGGGGAGCAGTTCTTC.

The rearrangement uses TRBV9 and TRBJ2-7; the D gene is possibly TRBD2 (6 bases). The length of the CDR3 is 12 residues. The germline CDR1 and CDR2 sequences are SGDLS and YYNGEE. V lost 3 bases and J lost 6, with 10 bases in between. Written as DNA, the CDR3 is TGTGCCAGCAGCGCCCTGGGAGGCGAGCAGTACTTC. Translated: CASSALGGEQYF.

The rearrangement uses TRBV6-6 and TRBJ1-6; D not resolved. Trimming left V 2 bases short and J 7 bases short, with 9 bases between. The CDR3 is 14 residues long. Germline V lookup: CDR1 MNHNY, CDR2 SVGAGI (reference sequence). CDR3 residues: CASSYTPGNSPLHF. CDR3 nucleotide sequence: TGTGCCAGCAGTTACACCCCGGGGAATTCACCCCTCCACTTT.

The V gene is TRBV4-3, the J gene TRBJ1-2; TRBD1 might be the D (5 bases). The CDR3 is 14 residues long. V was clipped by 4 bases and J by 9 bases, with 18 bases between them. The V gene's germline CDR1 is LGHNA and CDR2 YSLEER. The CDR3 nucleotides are TGCGCCAGCAGCCGCCTTAGGGGAACTCACAGCTACACCTTC. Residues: CASSRLRGTHSYTF.

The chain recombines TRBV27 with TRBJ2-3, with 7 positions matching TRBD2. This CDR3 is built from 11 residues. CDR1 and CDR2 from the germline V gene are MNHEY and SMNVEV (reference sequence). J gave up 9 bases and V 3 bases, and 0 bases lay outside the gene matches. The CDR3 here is CASSLGGTQYF. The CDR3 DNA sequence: TGTGCCAGCAGTTTGGGGGGGACGCAGTATTTT.

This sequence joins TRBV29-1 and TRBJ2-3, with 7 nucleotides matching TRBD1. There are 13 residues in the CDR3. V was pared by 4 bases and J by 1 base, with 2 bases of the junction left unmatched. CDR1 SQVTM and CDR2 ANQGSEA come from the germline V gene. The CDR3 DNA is TGCAGCGTTGGGACAGGAGGCACAGATACGCAGTATTTT. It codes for CSVGTGGTDTQYF.

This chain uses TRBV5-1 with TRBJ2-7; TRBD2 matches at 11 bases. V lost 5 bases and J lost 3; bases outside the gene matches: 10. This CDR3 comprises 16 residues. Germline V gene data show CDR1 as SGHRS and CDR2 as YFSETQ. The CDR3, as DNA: TGCGCCAGCAGTAGTACCGGGACTAGCGGCATCTACGAGCAGTACTTC. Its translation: CASSSTGTSGIYEQYF.

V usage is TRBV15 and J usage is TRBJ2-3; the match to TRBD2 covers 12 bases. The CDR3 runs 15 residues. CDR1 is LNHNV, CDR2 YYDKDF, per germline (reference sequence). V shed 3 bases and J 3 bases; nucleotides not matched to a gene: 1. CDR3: CATSSGTSGTDTQYF. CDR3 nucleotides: TGTGCCACCAGCAGCGGGACTAGCGGGACAGATACGCAGTATTTT.

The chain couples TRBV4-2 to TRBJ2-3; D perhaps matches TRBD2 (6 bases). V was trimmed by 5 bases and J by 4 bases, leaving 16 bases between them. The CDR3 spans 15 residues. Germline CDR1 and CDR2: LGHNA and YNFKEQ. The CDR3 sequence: CASSSAGTGSDTQYF. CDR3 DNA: TGTGCCAGCAGCAGCGCGGGGACGGGATCAGATACGCAGTATTTT.

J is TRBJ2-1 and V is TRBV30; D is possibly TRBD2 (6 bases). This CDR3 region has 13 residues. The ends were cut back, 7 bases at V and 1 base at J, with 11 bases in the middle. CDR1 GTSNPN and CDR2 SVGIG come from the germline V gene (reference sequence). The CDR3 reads CAFERASYNEQFF. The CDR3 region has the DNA TGTGCCTTTGAGCGGGCTTCCTACAATGAGCAGTTCTTC.

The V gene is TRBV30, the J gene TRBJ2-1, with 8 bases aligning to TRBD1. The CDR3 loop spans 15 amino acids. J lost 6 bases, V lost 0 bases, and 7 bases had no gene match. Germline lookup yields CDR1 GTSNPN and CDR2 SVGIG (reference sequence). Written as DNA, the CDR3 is TGTGCCTGGAGTGTAATCCAGGGGGCAGGCAATGAGCAGTTCTTC. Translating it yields CAWSVIQGAGNEQFF.

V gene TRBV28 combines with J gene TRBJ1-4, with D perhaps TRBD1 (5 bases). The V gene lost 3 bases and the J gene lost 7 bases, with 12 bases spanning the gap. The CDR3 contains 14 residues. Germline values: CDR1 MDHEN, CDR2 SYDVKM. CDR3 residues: CASSFWGRGEKLFF. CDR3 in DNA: TGTGCCAGCAGTTTCTGGGGCCGCGGTGAAAAACTGTTTTTT.

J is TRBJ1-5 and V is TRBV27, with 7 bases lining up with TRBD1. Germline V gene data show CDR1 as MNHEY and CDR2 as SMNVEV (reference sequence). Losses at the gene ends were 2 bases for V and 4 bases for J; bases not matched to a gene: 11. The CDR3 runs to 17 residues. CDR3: CASSLLYSDRLNQPQHF. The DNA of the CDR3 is TGTGCCAGCAGTTTACTCTACTCGGACAGGCTGAATCAGCCCCAGCATTTT.

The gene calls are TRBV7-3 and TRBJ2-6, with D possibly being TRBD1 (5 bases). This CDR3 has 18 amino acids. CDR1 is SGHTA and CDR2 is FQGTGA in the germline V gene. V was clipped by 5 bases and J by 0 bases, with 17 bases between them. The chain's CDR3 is CASSPAWGRGSGANVLTF. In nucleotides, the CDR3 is TGTGCCAGCAGCCCCGCGTGGGGCCGAGGCTCTGGGGCCAACGTCCTGACTTTC.

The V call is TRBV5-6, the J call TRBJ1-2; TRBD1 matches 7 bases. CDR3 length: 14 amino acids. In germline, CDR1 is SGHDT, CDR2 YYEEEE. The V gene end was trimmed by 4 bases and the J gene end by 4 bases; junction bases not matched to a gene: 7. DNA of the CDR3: TGTGCCAGCAGCAGGGGACAGCCCAGCTATGGCTACACCTTC. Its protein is CASSRGQPSYGYTF.

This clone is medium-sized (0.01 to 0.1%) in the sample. The DNA of the CDR3 is TGTGCCAGCAGTGAAGGACTAGCGGGAGCAGATACGCAGTATTTT. This gives the protein CASSEGLAGADTQYF. The rearrangement joins TRBV6-1 to TRBJ2-3, with 12 bases matching TRBD2. The length of the CDR3 is 15 residues. V was clipped by 1 base and J by 4 bases; unmatched bases: 0. Germline V gives CDR1 MNHNS, CDR2 SASEGT.

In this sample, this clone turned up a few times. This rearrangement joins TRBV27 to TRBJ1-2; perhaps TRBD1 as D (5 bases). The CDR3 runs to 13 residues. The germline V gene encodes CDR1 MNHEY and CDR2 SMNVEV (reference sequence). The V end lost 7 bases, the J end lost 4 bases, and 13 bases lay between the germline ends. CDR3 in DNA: TGTGCCAGCACCCCCGGGCAGGGCTATGGCTACACCTTC. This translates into CASTPGQGYGYTF.

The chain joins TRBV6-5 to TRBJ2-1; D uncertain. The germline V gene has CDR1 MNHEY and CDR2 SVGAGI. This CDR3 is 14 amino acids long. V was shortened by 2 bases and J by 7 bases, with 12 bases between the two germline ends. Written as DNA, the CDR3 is TGTGCCAGCAGTTACAGGCTAGACGGGAATGAGCAGTTCTTC. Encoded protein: CASSYRLDGNEQFF.